These 21 T cell receptor beta chains came from one sample sequenced in a study of CD8 T cells in Susac syndrome. RNA in amounts of about 0.5 to 1 ug was reverse transcribed with random hexamers. From the immunoSEQ multiplex PCR reads, TCRdb called clonotypes with MiXCR, one entry per CDR3 protein. The sample records about 160,000 distinct CDR3 sequences, about 91% being singletons. The sample comprised CD4+ T cells from PBMCs. Receptors originate from a human donor in good health.

The chain carries TRBV28 and TRBJ1-1; D might be TRBD1 (6 bases). Germline-derived CDR1 and CDR2 are MDHEN and SYDVKM. V gave up 6 bases and J gave up 7 bases, with 18 bases separating them. CDR3 length: 14 amino acids. CDR3 sequence reads: CASSLRRGAGEAFF. The DNA of the CDR3 is TGTGCCAGCAGCCTTCGCCGGGGGGCTGGTGAAGCTTTCTTT.

This sequence joins TRBV6-5 and TRBJ1-1; 7 bases align to TRBD1. J lost 0 bases, V lost 0 bases, and 7 bases had no gene match. The V gene's germline CDR1 is MNHEY and CDR2 SVGAGI. The CDR3 has 17 residues. CDR3 nucleotides: TGTGCCAGCAGTTACTCGAACAGGGGAGGGATGAACACTGAAGCTTTCTTT. Residues: CASSYSNRGGMNTEAFF.

V usage is TRBV29-1 and J usage is TRBJ2-2; unclear D gene. CDR3 length equals 14 residues. The V end lost 7 bases, the J end lost 0 bases, and 12 bases lay between the germline ends. CDR1 is SQVTM and CDR2 is ANQGSEA in the germline V gene. CDR3 sequence (DNA): TGCAGCGGAGCGACGACGACGAACACCGGGGAGCTGTTTTTT. It is translated as CSGATTTNTGELFF.

This clonotype was observed once. The genes are TRBV28 and TRBJ1-2; D is undetermined. The V end lost 7 bases, the J end lost 6 bases, and 6 bases lay between the germline ends. The V gene's germline CDR1 is MDHEN and CDR2 SYDVKM. The CDR3 sequence is 10 residues long. The CDR3 sequence: CASNRNGYTF. The CDR3 DNA follows: TGTGCCAGCAATCGAAATGGCTACACCTTC.

CDR3 in amino acids: CASARGDAYQPQHF. DNA for the CDR3: TGTGCCAGCGCCAGAGGGGACGCTTATCAGCCCCAGCATTTT. V usage is TRBV28 and J usage is TRBJ1-5; D might be TRBD1 (5 bases). CDR3 length: 14 amino acids. Germline-derived CDR1 and CDR2 are MDHEN and SYDVKM. V dropped 8 bases and J dropped 5 bases, with 16 bases sitting between them.

This rearrangement joins TRBV15 to TRBJ1-2, with D hard to call. Between the trimmed V and J ends, which lost 4 bases and 10 bases, there was a span of 16 bases. Germline CDR1 LNHNV, CDR2 YYDKDF (reference sequence). The CDR3 runs 13 residues. The CDR3 protein is CATSKSSVAVYTF. The CDR3 DNA is TGTGCCACCAGCAAGAGCTCAGTCGCTGTCTACACCTTC.

The chain recombines TRBV5-1 with TRBJ2-7; TRBD2 is a possible D gene (6 bases). V was clipped by 0 bases and J by 6 bases, with 10 bases between them. This CDR3 spans 13 amino acids. The germline V gene encodes CDR1 SGHRS and CDR2 YFSETQ. CDR3 loop: CASSLVVRGEQYF. The CDR3 DNA is TGCGCCAGCAGCTTGGTTGTGCGGGGCGAGCAGTACTTC.

This clonotype was picked up one time. The chain uses TRBV19 and TRBJ2-7; either TRBD1 or TRBD2 may supply D (5 bases each). The CDR3 extends over 15 amino acids. Deletions cut 2 bases from V and 3 bases from J, with 14 bases between. CDR1 is LNHDA and CDR2 is SQIVND in the germline V gene (reference sequence). CDR3 residues: CASSITGRPLYEQYF. The CDR3 DNA reads TGTGCCAGTAGTATAACGGGGCGCCCCCTCTACGAGCAGTACTTC.

The chain is built from TRBV20-1 and TRBJ1-5; D is possibly TRBD1 (5 bases). The CDR3 is 12 amino acids. Germline lookup yields CDR1 DFQATT and CDR2 SNEGSKA (reference sequence). V was cut by 8 bases and J by 6 bases, with 14 bases left in between. The CDR3 DNA sequence: TGCAGTCTAGGGAGGGGTAGTCAGCCCCAGCATTTT. Translated: CSLGRGSQPQHF.

V usage is TRBV7-9 and J usage is TRBJ2-7, with D tentatively TRBD1 (7 bases). The CDR3 covers 16 residues. Trimming pared 3 bases from V and 0 bases from J, leaving 15 bases between. Germline loops: CDR1 SEHNR, CDR2 FQNEAQ (reference sequence). The CDR3 protein is CASSFLGGTDSYEQYF. CDR3 DNA sequence: TGTGCCAGCAGCTTCCTAGGCGGGACAGACTCCTACGAGCAGTACTTC.

This sequence joins TRBV4-1 and TRBJ2-3, with TRBD1 identical over 9 bases. The CDR3 contains 16 residues. Germline CDR1 is MGHRA and CDR2 is YSYEKL. The V and J ends lost 1 base and 4 bases, in that order; junction bases with no gene match: 6. CDR3 sequence: CASSQVGTGKADTQYF. The CDR3 DNA follows: TGCGCCAGCAGCCAAGTCGGGACAGGGAAGGCAGATACGCAGTATTTT.

The chain employs TRBV7-8 and TRBJ2-1; 7 bases fit TRBD2. The CDR3 contains 13 residues. Germline CDR1 is SGHVS and CDR2 is FQNEAQ. CDR3 sequence: CVAGTTRNNEQFF. The CDR3, as DNA: TGTGTCGCCGGGACTACTCGGAACAATGAGCAGTTCTTC.

This chain uses TRBV30 with TRBJ2-3, with a tentative D call TRBD1 (6 bases). Germline loops: CDR1 GTSNPN, CDR2 SVGIG (reference sequence). The CDR3 contains 14 residues. V lost 0 bases, J lost 4 bases, and 11 bases lay in between. The DNA for the CDR3 is TGTGCCTGGAGTGTGAAGGGGGTTGCAGATACGCAGTATTTT. Its protein product is CAWSVKGVADTQYF.

The chain is built from TRBV6-2 or TRBV6-3 and TRBJ1-5; a possible D gene is TRBD1 (5 bases). V lost 2 bases and J 0 bases, leaving 11 bases between the germline ends. Germline V CDR1 and CDR2: MNHEY, SVGEGT. This CDR3 is built from 16 residues. Here the CDR3 DNA reads TGTGCCAGCAGTTACCCACCAGGGACTAGCAATCAGCCCCAGCATTTT. It is translated as CASSYPPGTSNQPQHF.

This rearrangement joins TRBV16 to TRBJ2-5, with D uncertain. Germline assignment: CDR1 KGHSY and CDR2 FQNENV. CDR3 size: 14 residues. The V end lost 7 bases, the J end lost 1 base, and 13 bases lay between the germline ends. CDR3 amino acids: CASTLSGTQETQYF. CDR3 coding DNA: TGTGCCAGCACCCTCTCCGGTACCCAAGAGACCCAGTACTTC.

The chain joins TRBV30 to TRBJ2-5; 8 bases fit TRBD2. Trimming removed 1 base from V and 5 bases from J; junction bases left unmatched: 3. The CDR3 spans 13 residues. CDR1 GTSNPN and CDR2 SVGIG come from the germline V gene (reference sequence). The CDR3 here is CAWSGAGAETQYF. Written as DNA, the CDR3 is TGTGCCTGGAGTGGAGCGGGGGCGGAGACCCAGTACTTC.

The chain links TRBV2 to TRBJ2-3, with a tentative D call TRBD1 (7 bases). Germline V lookup: CDR1 SNHLY, CDR2 FYNNEI. The length of the CDR3 is 12 residues. V was pared by 7 bases and J by 6 bases, with 11 bases between. CDR3 region: CASTQGGDTQYF. The CDR3 nucleotides read TGTGCCAGCACCCAGGGGGGCGATACGCAGTATTTT.

The chain has TRBV20-1 and TRBJ2-3, with 10 bases aligning to TRBD2. This CDR3 contains 16 residues. The V and J ends lost 6 bases and 5 bases, in that order; junction bases with no gene match: 14. In germline, CDR1 is DFQATT, CDR2 SNEGSKA (reference sequence). The CDR3 here is CSAPALASGGGDTQYF. The CDR3 DNA reads TGCAGTGCACCGGCCTTGGCTAGCGGGGGAGGAGATACGCAGTATTTT.

The genes are TRBV15 and TRBJ1-5; D might be TRBD1 (6 bases). The CDR3 is made up of 15 amino acids. Trimming cost V 3 bases and J 5 bases, with 14 bases left between them. Germline CDR1 is LNHNV and CDR2 is YYDKDF (reference sequence). Here the CDR3 reads CATSRGTRGDQPQHF. The CDR3 bases are TGTGCCACCAGCAGGGGGACAAGGGGAGATCAGCCCCAGCATTTT.

This sequence joins TRBV10-3 and TRBJ2-7; no definite D call. CDR1 and CDR2 from the germline V gene are ENHRY and SYGVKD. V lost 0 bases, J lost 3 bases, and 6 bases lay in between. The CDR3 runs 13 residues. CDR3: CAISESKGYEQYF. In nucleotides, the CDR3 is TGTGCCATCAGTGAGTCAAAGGGCTACGAGCAGTACTTC.

The chain recombines TRBV6-5 with TRBJ2-7, with D possibly TRBD2 on 6 matching bases. The germline V gene has CDR1 MNHEY and CDR2 SVGAGI. The V end was cut by 0 bases, the J end by 3 bases, with 15 bases between. CDR3 length: 16 residues. The CDR3: CASSYSSGTGGYEQYF. CDR3 DNA sequence: TGTGCCAGCAGTTACTCCTCCGGGACCGGGGGCTACGAGCAGTACTTC.